The T cell receptor beta chain described here comes from a study of cytomegalovirus exposure and HLA in healthy donors. The study ran its PCR with 60 Vbeta and 13 Jbeta primers. Produced via immunoSEQ multiplex PCR; TCRdb's table is partial and in-frame only. The table shows around 190,000 clones, with 70% to 80% occurring only once. On this clone: The antigen remains undetermined.

The V segment lost 6 bases and the J segment 3 bases; nucleotides outside the gene matches: 4. Per the germline V gene, CDR1 is ENHRY and CDR2 is SYGVKD. The CDR3 consists of 13 residues. Study results and caveats: A later analysis revealed that TCR association rates differed between HLA loci, peaking at DRB1 and bottoming out at HLA-C. Fewer N-insertions than the approximately 610-donor mean were reportedly shown by an Asian-associated ancestry cluster in a later analysis.

This chain joins TRBV10-3 and TRBJ2-5; 7 nucleotides match TRBD1. This TCR came from a woman in her forties in good health and CMV-seronegative. What was sequenced was PBMCs. DNA for the CDR3: TGTGCCATCAGCGAGGGGGCTGAAGAGACCCAGTACTTC. It yields the protein CAISEGAEETQYF.